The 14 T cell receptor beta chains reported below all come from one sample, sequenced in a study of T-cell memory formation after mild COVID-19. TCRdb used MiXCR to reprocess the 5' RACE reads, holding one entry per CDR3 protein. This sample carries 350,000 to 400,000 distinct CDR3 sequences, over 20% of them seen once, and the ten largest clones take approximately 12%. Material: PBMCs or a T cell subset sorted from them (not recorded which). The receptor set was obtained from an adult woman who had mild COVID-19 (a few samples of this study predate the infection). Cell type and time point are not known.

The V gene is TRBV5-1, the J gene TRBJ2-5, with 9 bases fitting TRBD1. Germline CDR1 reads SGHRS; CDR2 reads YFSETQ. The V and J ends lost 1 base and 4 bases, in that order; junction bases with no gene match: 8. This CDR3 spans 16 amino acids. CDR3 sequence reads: CASSLRGQGRGETQYF. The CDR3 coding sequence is TGCGCCAGCAGCTTGCGGGGACAGGGAAGGGGAGAGACCCAGTACTTC.

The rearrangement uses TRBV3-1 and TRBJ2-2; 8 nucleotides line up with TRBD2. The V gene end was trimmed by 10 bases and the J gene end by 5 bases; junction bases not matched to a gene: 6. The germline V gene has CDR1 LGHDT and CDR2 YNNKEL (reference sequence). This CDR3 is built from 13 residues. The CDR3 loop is CATTAGVTGELFF. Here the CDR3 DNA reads TGTGCCACCACAGCGGGGGTAACCGGGGAGCTGTTTTTT.

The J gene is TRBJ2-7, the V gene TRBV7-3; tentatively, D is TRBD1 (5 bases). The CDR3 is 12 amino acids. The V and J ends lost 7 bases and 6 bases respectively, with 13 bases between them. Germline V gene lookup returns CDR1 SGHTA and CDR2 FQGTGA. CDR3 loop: CASTIYRIEQYF. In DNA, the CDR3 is TGTGCCAGCACCATTTACAGGATCGAGCAGTACTTC.

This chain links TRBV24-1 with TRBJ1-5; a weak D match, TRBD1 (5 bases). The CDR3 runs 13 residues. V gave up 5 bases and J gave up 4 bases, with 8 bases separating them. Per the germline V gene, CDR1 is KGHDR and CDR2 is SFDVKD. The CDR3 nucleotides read TGTGCCACCAGTGCTGGGGGGAATCAGCCCCAGCATTTT. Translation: CATSAGGNQPQHF.

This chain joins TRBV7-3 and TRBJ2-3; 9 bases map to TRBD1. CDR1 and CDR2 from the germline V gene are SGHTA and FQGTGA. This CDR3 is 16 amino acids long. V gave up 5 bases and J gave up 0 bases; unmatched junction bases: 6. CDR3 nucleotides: TGTGCCAGCAGCGCCGGGACAGGGTCTAGCACAGATACGCAGTATTTT. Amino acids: CASSAGTGSSTDTQYF. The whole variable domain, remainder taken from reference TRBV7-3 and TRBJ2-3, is GAGVSQTPSNKVTEKGKYVELRCDPISGHTALYWYRQSLGQGPEFLIYFQGTGAADDSGLPNDRFFAVRPEGSVSTLKIQRTERGDSAVYLCASSAGTGSSTDTQYFGPGTRLTVL.

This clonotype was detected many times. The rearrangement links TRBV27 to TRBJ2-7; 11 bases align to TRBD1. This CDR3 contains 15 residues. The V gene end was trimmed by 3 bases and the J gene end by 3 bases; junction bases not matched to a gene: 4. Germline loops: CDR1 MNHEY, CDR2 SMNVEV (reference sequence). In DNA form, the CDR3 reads TGTGCCAGCAGTTTTGGGACAGGGGGGAACTACGAGCAGTACTTC. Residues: CASSFGTGGNYEQYF.

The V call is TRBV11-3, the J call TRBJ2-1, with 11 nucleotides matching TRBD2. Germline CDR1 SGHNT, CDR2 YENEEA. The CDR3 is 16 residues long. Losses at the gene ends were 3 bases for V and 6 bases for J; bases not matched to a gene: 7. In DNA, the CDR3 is TGTGCCAGCAGCTTCCCCTTAGCGGGAGGGGGCAATGAGCAGTTCTTC. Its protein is CASSFPLAGGGNEQFF.

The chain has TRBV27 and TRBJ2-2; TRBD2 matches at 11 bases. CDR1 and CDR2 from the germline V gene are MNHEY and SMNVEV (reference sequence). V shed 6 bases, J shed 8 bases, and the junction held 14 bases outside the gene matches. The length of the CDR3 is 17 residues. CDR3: CASSFRLAGRISGELFF. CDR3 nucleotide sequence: TGTGCCAGCAGCTTTAGACTAGCGGGGCGTATTTCGGGGGAGCTGTTTTTT.

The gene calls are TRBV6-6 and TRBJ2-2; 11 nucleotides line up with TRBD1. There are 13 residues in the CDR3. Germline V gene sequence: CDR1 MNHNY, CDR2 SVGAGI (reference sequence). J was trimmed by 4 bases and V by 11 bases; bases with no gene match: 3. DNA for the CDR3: TGTGCCTCCGGGACAGGGGGCACCGGGGAGCTGTTTTTT. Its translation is CASGTGGTGELFF.

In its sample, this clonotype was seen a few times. The CDR3 nucleotides read TGTGCCAGCTCACCTTCAGGTCGGGGTCAGCCCCAGCATTTT. Translation gives CASSPSGRGQPQHF. This chain uses TRBV18 with TRBJ1-5; D call uncertain. This CDR3 is built from 14 residues. CDR1 is KGHSH, CDR2 LQKENI, per germline. Trimming pared 3 bases from V and 6 bases from J, leaving 12 bases between.

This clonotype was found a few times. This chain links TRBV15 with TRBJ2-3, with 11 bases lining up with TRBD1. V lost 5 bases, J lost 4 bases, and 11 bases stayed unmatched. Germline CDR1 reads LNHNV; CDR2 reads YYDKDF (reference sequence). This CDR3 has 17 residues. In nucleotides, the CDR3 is TGTGCCACCAGCCACCCTTTAGGACAGGGGGCGTCAGATACGCAGTATTTT. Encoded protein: CATSHPLGQGASDTQYF.

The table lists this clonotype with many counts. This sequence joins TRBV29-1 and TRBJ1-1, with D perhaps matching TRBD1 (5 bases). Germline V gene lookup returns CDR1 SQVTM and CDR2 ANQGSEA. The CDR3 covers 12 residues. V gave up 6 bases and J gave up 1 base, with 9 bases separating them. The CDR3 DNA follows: TGCAGCGTAGTCGGACAGAACACTGAAGCTTTCTTT. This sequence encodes CSVVGQNTEAFF.

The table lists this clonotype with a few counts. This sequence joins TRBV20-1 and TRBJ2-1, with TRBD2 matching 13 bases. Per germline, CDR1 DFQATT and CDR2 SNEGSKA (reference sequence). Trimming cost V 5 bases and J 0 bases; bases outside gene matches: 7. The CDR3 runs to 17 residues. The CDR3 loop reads CSARTSGGPTSYNEQFF. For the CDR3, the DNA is TGCAGTGCTCGGACTAGCGGGGGCCCCACCTCCTACAATGAGCAGTTCTTC.

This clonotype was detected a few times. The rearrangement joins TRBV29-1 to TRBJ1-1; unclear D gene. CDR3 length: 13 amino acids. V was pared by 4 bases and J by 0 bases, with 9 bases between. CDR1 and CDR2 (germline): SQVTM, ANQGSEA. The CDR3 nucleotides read TGCAGCGTTGCCGGGAAGATGAACACTGAAGCTTTCTTT. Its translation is CSVAGKMNTEAFF.